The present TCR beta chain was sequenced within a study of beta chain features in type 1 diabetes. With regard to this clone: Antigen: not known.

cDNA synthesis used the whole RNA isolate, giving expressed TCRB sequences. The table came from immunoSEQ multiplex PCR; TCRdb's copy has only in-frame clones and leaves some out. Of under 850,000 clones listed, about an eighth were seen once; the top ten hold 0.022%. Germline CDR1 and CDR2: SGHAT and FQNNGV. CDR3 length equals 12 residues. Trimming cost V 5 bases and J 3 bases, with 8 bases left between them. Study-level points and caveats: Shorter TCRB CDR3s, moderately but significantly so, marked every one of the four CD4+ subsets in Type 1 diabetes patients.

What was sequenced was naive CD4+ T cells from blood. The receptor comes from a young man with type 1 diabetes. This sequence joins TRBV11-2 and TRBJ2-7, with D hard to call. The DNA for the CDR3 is TGTGCCAGCAGCATCACCCTCTACGAGCAGTACTTC. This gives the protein CASSITLYEQYF.